Below, 9 T cell receptor beta chains from the same sample are listed, as sequenced in a study of vaccination effects on CD4 cells after COVID-19. Antigens of these TCRs are unknown. Under the ViraFEST assay, PBMC were stimulated with viral peptide pools so that antigen-specific CD4+ T cells expanded. Sequencing was performed afterwards. Cells that had been cultured for roughly 9 days were the source of isolated CD4+ T cells. Participants received two doses of either the BNT162b2 or mRNA-1273 vaccine. The assay was immunoSEQ multiplex PCR, and TCRdb's table has in-frame clones only and misses some. Among over 50,000 clones listed, around four fifths were seen once. The sequencing used CD4+ T cells from PBMCs cultured with HCoV-229E spike peptides, collected after COVID-19 vaccination. The receptors originated from a human donor who received a COVID-19 vaccine.

The V and J genes are TRBV6-6 and TRBJ1-2, with 8 bases matching TRBD1. Germline CDR1 is MNHNY and CDR2 is SVGAGI (reference sequence). After removal of 0 bases from V and 4 bases from J, the junction contained 4 bases not matched to a gene. The length of the CDR3 is 15 residues. In DNA, the CDR3 is TGTGCCAGCAGTTACTCAGCGACAGGGGCCTATGGCTACACCTTC. It is translated as CASSYSATGAYGYTF.

V usage is TRBV28 and J usage is TRBJ1-2; 8 positions agree with TRBD1. Germline V gene lookup returns CDR1 MDHEN and CDR2 SYDVKM. V shed 6 bases, J shed 0 bases, and the junction held 6 bases outside the gene matches. The CDR3 is made up of 15 amino acids. The CDR3 sequence: CASSPSQGANYGYTF. The CDR3 bases are TGTGCCAGCAGCCCCTCACAGGGGGCTAACTATGGCTACACCTTC.

This rearrangement joins TRBV2 to TRBJ2-5, with D possibly matching TRBD1 (6 bases). V dropped 11 bases and J dropped 4 bases, with 23 bases sitting between them. The CDR3 runs 15 residues. Germline V CDR1 and CDR2: SNHLY, FYNNEI. The CDR3 DNA reads TGTGCCTCCACACAGGGTGGAAGTGGCAGAGAGACCCAGTACTTC. Translation gives CASTQGGSGRETQYF. The entire variable domain, with the rest obtained from reference TRBV2 and TRBJ2-5, is as follows: EPEVTQTPSHQVTQMGQEVILRCVPISNHLYFYWYRQILGQKVEFLVSFYNNEISEKSEIFDDQFSVERPDGSNFTLKIRSTKLEDSAMYFCASTQGGSGRETQYFGPGTRLLVL.

DNA for the CDR3: TGTGCCAGCATCCTGGGGACTAGCGCATCAGAGACCCAGTACTTC. It translates to CASILGTSASETQYF. This chain joins TRBV5-5 and TRBJ2-5, with 10 bases matching TRBD2. The CDR3 has 15 residues. Germline CDR1 SGHKS, CDR2 YYEKEE (reference sequence). V was clipped by 6 bases and J by 4 bases; unmatched bases: 9.

The chain combines TRBV12-3 or TRBV12-4 with TRBJ2-2; no firm D call. CDR3 length equals 12 residues. The V end lost 5 bases, the J end lost 3 bases, and 4 bases lay between the germline ends. CDR3 nucleotide sequence: TGTGCCAGCAGTCCATACACCGGGGAGCTGTTTTTT. As protein: CASSPYTGELFF.

The chain couples TRBV19 to TRBJ1-1, with TRBD1 as a possible D gene (5 bases). This CDR3 region has 14 residues. Trimming pared 0 bases from V and 1 base from J, leaving 6 bases between. CDR1 and CDR2 from the germline V gene are LNHDA and SQIVND (reference sequence). CDR3 in DNA: TGTGCCAGTAGTATAGACAGGGAGAACACTGAAGCTTTCTTT. This sequence encodes CASSIDRENTEAFF.

This clone was seen more than once but under ten times. The CDR3 loop is CASGVAGARSYNEQFF. Written as DNA, the CDR3 is TGTGCCAGCGGAGTAGCGGGGGCCCGCTCCTACAATGAGCAGTTCTTC. This chain links TRBV2 with TRBJ2-1; 9 nucleotides align to TRBD2. Germline CDR1 is SNHLY and CDR2 is FYNNEI. V dropped 8 bases and J dropped 0; count of bases not matched to a gene: 8. This CDR3 comprises 16 residues.

This clone occurred once. V usage is TRBV5-1 and J usage is TRBJ1-3; D remains unclear. From germline, CDR1 is SGHRS and CDR2 YFSETQ. The CDR3 spans 16 residues. V shed 0 bases and J shed 0 bases, with 10 bases lying between them. The chain's CDR3 is CASSLDTGYSGNTIYF. DNA for the CDR3: TGCGCCAGCAGCTTGGATACGGGATACTCTGGAAACACCATATATTTT.

This rearrangement joins TRBV5-6 to TRBJ1-5; 10 nucleotides agree with TRBD1. J lost 1 base, V lost 4 bases, and 8 bases had no gene match. This CDR3 spans 17 amino acids. Germline V gene lookup returns CDR1 SGHDT and CDR2 YYEEEE. The CDR3 nucleotides are TGTGCCAGCAGCCAGGACAGGGGGAGAATGAGCAATCAGCCCCAGCATTTT. Amino acids: CASSQDRGRMSNQPQHF.